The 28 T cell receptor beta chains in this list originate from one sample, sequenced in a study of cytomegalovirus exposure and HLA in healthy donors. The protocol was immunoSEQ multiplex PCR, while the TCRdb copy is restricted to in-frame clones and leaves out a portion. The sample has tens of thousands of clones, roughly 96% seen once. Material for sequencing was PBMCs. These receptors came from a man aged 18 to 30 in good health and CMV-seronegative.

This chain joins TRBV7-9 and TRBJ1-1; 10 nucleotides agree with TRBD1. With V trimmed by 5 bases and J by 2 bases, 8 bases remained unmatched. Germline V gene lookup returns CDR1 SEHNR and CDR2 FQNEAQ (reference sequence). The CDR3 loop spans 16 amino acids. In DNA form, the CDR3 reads TGTGCCAGCAGCCCCGGGACAGGGGCTTTCAACACTGAAGCTTTCTTT. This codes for CASSPGTGAFNTEAFF.

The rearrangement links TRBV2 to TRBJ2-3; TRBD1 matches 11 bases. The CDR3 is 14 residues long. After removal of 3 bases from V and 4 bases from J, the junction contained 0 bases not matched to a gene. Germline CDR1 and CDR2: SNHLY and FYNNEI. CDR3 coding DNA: TGTGCCAGCAGTGAGGGACAGGGGGCAGATACGCAGTATTTT. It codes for CASSEGQGADTQYF.

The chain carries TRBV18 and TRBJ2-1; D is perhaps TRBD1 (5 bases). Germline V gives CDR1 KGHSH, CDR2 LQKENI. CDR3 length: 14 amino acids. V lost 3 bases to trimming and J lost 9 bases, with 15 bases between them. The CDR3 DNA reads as TGTGCCAGCTCACCCTACGACCCCGACAGTGAGCAGTTCTTC. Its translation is CASSPYDPDSEQFF.

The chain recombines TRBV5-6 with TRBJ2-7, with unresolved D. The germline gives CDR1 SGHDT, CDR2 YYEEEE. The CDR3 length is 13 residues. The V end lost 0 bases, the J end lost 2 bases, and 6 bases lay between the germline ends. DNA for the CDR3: TGTGCCAGCAGCTTGGGACTTCCCTACGAGCAGTACTTC. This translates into CASSLGLPYEQYF.

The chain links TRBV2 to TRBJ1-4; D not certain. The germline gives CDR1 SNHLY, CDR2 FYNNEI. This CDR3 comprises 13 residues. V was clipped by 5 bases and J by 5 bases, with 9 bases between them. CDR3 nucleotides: TGTGCCAGCAGTTCCCCGTTGAATGAAAAACTGTTTTTT. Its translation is CASSSPLNEKLFF.

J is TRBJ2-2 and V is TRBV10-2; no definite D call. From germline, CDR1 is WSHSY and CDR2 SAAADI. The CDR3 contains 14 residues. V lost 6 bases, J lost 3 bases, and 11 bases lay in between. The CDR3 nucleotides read TGCGCCAGCAGCGTGTGGGCTGACACCGGGGAGCTGTTTTTT. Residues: CASSVWADTGELFF.

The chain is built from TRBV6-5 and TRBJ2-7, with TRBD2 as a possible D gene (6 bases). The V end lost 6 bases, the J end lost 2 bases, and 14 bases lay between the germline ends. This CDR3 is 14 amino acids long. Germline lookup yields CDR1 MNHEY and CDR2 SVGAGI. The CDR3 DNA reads TGTGCCAGCAGGGAGGAGACTAGACCCTACGAGCAGTACTTC. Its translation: CASREETRPYEQYF.

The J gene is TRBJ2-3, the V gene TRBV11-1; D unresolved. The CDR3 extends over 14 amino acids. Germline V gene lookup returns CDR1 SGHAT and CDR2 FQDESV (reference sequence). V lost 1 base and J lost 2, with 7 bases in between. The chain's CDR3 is CASSLEQNTDTQYF. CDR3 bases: TGTGCCAGCAGCTTAGAACAGAACACAGATACGCAGTATTTT.

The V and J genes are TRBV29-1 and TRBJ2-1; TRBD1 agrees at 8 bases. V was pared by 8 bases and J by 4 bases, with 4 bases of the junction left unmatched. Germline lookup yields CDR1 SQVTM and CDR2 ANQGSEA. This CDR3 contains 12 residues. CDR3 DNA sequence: TGCAGCCAAGGGACAGGTTACAATGAGCAGTTCTTC. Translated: CSQGTGYNEQFF.

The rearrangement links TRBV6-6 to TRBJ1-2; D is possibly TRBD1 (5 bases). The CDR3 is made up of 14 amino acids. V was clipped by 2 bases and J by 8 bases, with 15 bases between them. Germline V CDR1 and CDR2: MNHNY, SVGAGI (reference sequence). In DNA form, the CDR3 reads TGTGCCAGCAGTTACCTGTGGGGGGTTAAAGGCTACACCTTC. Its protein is CASSYLWGVKGYTF.

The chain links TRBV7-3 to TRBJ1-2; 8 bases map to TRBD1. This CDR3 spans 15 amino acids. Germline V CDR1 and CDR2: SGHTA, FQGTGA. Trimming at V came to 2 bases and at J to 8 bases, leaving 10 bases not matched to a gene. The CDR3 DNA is TGTGCCAGCAGCTTAGGCCCCGCGTGGGACAGGGGCTACACCTTC. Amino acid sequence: CASSLGPAWDRGYTF.

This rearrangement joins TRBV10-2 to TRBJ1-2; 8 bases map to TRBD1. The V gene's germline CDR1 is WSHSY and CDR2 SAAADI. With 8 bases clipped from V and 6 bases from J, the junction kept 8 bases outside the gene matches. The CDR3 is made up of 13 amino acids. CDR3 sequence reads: CASGQDRENGYTF. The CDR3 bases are TGCGCCAGCGGTCAGGACAGGGAGAATGGCTACACCTTC.

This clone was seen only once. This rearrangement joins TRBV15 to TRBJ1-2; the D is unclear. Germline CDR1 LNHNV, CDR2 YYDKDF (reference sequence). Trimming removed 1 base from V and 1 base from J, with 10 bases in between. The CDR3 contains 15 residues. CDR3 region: CATSRVRGSNYGYTF. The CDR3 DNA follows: TGTGCCACCAGCAGAGTGCGAGGCAGTAACTATGGCTACACCTTC.

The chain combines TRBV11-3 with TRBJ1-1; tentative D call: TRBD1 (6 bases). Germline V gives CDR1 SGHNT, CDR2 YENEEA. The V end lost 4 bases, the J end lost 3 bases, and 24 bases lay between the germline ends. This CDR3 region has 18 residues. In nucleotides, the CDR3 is TGTGCCAGCAGCTCCCCACAGGGAGCCCATTGGTCGGACACTGAAGCTTTCTTT. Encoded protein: CASSSPQGAHWSDTEAFF.

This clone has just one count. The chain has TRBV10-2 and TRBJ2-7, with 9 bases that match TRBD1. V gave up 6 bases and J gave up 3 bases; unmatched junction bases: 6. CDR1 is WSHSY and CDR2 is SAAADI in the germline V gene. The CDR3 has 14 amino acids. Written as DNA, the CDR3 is TGCGCCAGCAGCCTCCGGACAGGGGACTACGAGCAGTACTTC. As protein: CASSLRTGDYEQYF.

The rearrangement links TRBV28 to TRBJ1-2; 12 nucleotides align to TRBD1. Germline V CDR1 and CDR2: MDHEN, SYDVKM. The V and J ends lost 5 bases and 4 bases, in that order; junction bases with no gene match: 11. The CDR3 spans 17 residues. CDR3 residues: CASSPLPGQGAPYGYTF. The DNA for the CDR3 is TGTGCCAGCAGTCCACTACCGGGACAGGGGGCTCCCTATGGCTACACCTTC.

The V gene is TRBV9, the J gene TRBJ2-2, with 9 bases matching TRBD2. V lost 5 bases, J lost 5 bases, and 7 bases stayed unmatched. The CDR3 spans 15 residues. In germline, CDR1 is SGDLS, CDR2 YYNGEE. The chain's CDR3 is CASRKSGGYTGELFF. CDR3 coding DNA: TGTGCCAGCAGAAAGAGCGGGGGGTATACCGGGGAGCTGTTTTTT.

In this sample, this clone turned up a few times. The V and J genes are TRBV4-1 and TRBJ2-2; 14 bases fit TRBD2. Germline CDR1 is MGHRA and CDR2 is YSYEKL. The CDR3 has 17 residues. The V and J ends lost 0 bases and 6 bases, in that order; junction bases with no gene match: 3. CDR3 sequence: CASSQDRTSGRPGELFF. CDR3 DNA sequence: TGCGCCAGCAGCCAAGATCGGACTAGCGGGAGGCCCGGGGAGCTGTTTTTT.

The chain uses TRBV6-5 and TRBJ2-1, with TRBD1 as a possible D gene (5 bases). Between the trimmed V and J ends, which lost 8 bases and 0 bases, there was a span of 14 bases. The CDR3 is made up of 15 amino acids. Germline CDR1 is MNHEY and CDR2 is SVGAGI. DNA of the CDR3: TGTGCCAGCCGAATGGGGCCAAGCTCCTACAATGAGCAGTTCTTC. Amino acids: CASRMGPSSYNEQFF.

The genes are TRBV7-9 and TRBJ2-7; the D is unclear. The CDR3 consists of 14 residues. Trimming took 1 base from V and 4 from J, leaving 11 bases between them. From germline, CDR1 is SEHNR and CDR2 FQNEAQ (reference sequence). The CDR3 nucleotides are TGTGCCAGCAGCTTAGTGAACTCTCCGTACGAGCAGTACTTC. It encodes CASSLVNSPYEQYF.

This CDR3 reads CASSLAVRSYEQYF. CDR3 in DNA: TGTGCCAGCAGCTTGGCCGTCCGCTCCTACGAGCAGTACTTC. The genes are TRBV5-5 and TRBJ2-7; D call uncertain. Germline V gene sequence: CDR1 SGHKS, CDR2 YYEKEE (reference sequence). CDR3 length: 14 amino acids. The V and J ends lost 0 bases and 0 bases respectively, with 7 bases between them.

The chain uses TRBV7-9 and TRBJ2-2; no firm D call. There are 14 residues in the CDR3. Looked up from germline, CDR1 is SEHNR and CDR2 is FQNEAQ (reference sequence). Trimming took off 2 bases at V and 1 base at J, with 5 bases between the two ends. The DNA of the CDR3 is TGTGCCAGCAGCTTACAGGTGAACACCGGGGAGCTGTTTTTT. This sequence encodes CASSLQVNTGELFF.

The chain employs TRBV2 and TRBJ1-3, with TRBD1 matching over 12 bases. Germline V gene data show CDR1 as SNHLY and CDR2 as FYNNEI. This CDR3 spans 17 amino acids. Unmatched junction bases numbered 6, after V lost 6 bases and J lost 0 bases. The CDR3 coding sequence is TGTGCCAGCAGGTCCGGGACAGGGGGCTACTCTGGAAACACCATATATTTT. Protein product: CASRSGTGGYSGNTIYF.

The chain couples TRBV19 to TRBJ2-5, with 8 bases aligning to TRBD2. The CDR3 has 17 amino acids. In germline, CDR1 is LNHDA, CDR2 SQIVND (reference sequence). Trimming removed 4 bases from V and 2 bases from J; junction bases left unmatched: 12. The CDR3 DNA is TGTGCCAGTAGTACCGGGGGGGGTAGCGTAAAACAAGAGACCCAGTACTTC. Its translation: CASSTGGGSVKQETQYF. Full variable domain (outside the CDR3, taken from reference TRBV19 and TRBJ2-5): DGGITQSPKYLFRKEGQNVTLSCEQNLNHDAMYWYRQDPGQGLRLIYYSQIVNDFQKGDIAEGYSVSREKKESFPLTVTSAQKNPTAFYLCASSTGGGSVKQETQYFGPGTRLLVL.

The CDR3 DNA reads TGTGCCAGCAGCCCAGGGACTAGCGGGAGAACCGGCTCCTACAATGAGCAGTTCTTC. Encoded protein: CASSPGTSGRTGSYNEQFF. The chain couples TRBV7-6 to TRBJ2-1; 14 bases fit TRBD2. The CDR3 is made up of 19 amino acids. V shed 5 bases, J shed 0 bases, and the junction held 9 bases outside the gene matches. Germline values: CDR1 SGHVS, CDR2 FNYEAQ.

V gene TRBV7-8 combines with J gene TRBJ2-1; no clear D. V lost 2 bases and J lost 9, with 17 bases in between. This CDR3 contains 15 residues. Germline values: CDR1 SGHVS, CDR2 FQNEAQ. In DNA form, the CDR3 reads TGTGCCAGCAGCTTATTGCACAGAAGGATGGGTGAGCAGTTCTTC. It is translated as CASSLLHRRMGEQFF.

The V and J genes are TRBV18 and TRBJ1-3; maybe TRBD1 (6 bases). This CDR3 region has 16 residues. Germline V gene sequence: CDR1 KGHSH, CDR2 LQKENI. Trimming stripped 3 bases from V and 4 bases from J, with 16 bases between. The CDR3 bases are TGTGCCAGCTCACCCTTTGGGGGGGCATCGGGAAACACCATATATTTT. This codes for CASSPFGGASGNTIYF.

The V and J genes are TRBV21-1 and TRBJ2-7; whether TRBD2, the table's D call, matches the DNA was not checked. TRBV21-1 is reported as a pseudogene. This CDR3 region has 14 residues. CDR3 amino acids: CASSKAPSSYEQYF. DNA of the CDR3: TGTGCCAGCAGCAAAGCGCCTAGCTCCTACGAGCAGTACTTC.